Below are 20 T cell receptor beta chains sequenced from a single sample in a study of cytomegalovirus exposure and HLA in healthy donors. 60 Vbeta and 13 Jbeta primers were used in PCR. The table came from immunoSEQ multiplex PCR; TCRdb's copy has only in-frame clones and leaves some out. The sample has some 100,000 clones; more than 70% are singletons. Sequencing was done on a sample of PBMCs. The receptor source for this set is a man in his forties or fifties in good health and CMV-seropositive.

The CDR3 region is CAIMASTNNEQFF. The DNA of the CDR3 is TGTGCCATCATGGCCAGTACGAACAATGAGCAGTTCTTC. The chain recombines TRBV10-3 with TRBJ2-1; no reliable D call. This CDR3 has 13 residues. Trimming left V 7 bases short and J 5 bases short, with 12 bases between. The germline gives CDR1 ENHRY, CDR2 SYGVKD.

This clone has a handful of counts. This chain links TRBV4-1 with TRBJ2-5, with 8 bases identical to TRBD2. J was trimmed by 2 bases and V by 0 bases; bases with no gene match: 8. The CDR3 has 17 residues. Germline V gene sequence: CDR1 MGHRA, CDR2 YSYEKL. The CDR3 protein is CASSQESGASGQETQYF. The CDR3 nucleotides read TGCGCCAGCAGCCAAGAATCTGGTGCTAGCGGGCAAGAGACCCAGTACTTC.

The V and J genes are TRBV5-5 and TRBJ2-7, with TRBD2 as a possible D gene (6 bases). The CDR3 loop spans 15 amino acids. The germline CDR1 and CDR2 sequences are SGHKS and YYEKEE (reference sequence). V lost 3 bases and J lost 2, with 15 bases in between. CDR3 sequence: CASSSAGTGAYEQYF. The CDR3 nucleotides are TGTGCCAGCAGCTCGGCCGGGACTGGAGCCTACGAGCAGTACTTC. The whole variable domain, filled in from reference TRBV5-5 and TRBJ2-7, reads DAGVTQSPTHLIKTRGQQVTLRCSPISGHKSVSWYQQVLGQGPQFIFQYYEKEERGRGNFPDRFSARQFPNYSSELNVNALLLGDSALYLCASSSAGTGAYEQYFGPGTRLTVT.

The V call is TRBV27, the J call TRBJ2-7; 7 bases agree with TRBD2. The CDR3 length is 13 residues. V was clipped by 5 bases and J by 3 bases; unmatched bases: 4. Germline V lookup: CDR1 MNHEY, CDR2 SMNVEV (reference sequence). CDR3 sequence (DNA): TGTGCCAGCAGTCCCAGGGAGGGCTACGAGCAGTACTTC. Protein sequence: CASSPREGYEQYF.

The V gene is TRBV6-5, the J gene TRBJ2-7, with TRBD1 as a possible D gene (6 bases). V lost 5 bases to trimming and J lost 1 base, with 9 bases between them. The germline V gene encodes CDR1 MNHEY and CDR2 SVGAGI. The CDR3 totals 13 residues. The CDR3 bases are TGTGCCAGCAGTAGACAGGATTCCTACGAGCAGTACTTC. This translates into CASSRQDSYEQYF.

CDR3 nucleotide sequence: TGTGCCGGGGGACAGGGGGATTCACCCCTCCACTTT. Protein: CAGGQGDSPLHF. The chain combines TRBV21-1 with TRBJ1-6; the table's D call, TRBD1, has no DNA check behind it. TRBV21-1 is given as a pseudogene. The CDR3 is made up of 12 amino acids.

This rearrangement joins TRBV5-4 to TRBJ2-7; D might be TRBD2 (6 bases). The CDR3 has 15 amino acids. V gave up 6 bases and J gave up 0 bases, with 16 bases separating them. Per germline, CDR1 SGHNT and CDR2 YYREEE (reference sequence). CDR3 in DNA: TGTGCCAGCACCTCCGACAAGCGGGTCTCCTACGAGCAGTACTTC. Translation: CASTSDKRVSYEQYF.

DNA of the CDR3: TGCGCCAGCAGCCAAGATCCGGCGGGGCCCCGCACCGGGGAGCTGTTTTTT. Protein: CASSQDPAGPRTGELFF. The chain links TRBV4-1 to TRBJ2-2; the D gene is possibly TRBD2 (6 bases). This CDR3 contains 17 residues. Germline CDR1 and CDR2: MGHRA and YSYEKL. Trimming left V 0 bases short and J 4 bases short, with 15 bases between.

The CDR3 sequence: CAISDLLAGVSNEQFF. CDR3 nucleotide sequence: TGTGCCATCAGTGACCTTCTAGCGGGAGTCTCCAATGAGCAGTTCTTC. The V call is TRBV10-3, the J call TRBJ2-1, with TRBD2 matching over 10 bases. CDR1 is ENHRY, CDR2 SYGVKD, per germline. The CDR3 length is 16 residues. V gave up 3 bases and J gave up 6 bases; unmatched junction bases: 8.

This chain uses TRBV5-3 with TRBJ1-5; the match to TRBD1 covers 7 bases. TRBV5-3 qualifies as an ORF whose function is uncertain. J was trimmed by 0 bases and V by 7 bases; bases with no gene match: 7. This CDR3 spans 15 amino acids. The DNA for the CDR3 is TGTGCCAGAGCCTTAGGGACAGCTAGCAATCAGCCCCAGCATTTT. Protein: CARALGTASNQPQHF.

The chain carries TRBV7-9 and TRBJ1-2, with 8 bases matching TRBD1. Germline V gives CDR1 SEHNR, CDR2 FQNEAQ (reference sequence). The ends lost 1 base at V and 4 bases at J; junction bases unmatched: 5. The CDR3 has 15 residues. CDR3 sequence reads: CASSLDGQGLYGYTF. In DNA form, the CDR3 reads TGTGCCAGCAGCTTAGACGGACAGGGCCTCTATGGCTACACCTTC.

This chain's CDR3 is CASSSGISNQPQHF. The CDR3 region has the DNA TGTGCCAGCAGCTCAGGGATTAGCAATCAGCCCCAGCATTTT. V gene TRBV5-4 combines with J gene TRBJ1-5; tentative D call: TRBD1 (5 bases). V was trimmed by 3 bases and J by 0 bases, leaving 7 bases between them. Germline-derived CDR1 and CDR2 are SGHNT and YYREEE (reference sequence). CDR3 length: 14 residues. Combining the CDR3 with reference TRBV5-4 and TRBJ1-5 gives the whole variable domain ETGVTQSPTHLIKTRGQQVTLRCSSQSGHNTVSWYQQALGQGPQFIFQYYREEENGRGNFPPRFSGLQFPNYSSELNVNALELDDSALYLCASSSGISNQPQHFGDGTRLSIL.

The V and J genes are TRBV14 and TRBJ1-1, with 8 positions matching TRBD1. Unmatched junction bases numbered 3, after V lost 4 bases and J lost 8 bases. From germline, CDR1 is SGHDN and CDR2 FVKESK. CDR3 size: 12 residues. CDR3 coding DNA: TGTGCCAGCAGCCTACAGGGGGTCGAAGCTTTCTTT. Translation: CASSLQGVEAFF. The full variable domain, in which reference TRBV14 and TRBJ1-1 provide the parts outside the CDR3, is EAGVTQFPSHSVIEKGQTVTLRCDPISGHDNLYWYRRVMGKEIKFLLHFVKESKQDESGMPNNRFLAERTGGTYSTLKVQPAELEDSGVYFCASSLQGVEAFFGQGTRLTVV.

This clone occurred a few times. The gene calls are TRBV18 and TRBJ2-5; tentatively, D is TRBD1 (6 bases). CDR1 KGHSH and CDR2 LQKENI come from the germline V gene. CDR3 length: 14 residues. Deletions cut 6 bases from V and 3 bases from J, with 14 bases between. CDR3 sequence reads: CASSLRQDKETQYF. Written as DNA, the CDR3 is TGTGCCAGCTCTCTTAGACAGGACAAAGAGACCCAGTACTTC.

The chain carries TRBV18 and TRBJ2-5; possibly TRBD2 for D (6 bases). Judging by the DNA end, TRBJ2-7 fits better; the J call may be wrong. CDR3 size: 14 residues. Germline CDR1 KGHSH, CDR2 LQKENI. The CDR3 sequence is CASSLGLGRDEQYF. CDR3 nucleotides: TGTGCCAGCTCACTGGGACTCGGGCGGGACGAGCAGTACTTC.

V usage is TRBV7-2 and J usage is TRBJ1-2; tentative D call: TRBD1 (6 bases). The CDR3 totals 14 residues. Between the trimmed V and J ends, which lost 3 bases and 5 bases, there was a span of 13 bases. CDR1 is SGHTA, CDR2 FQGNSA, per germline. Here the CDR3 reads CASSFGTKRYGYTF. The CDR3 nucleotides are TGTGCCAGCAGCTTTGGGACAAAACGGTATGGCTACACCTTC.

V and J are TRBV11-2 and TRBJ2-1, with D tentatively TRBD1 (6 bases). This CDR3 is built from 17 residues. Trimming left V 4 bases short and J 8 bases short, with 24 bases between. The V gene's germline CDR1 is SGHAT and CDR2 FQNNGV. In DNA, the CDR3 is TGTGCCAGCAGCTCCGCCCACAGGGACCCCTCCATCTATGAGCAGTTCTTC. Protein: CASSSAHRDPSIYEQFF.

DNA of the CDR3: TGTGCCAGTAGTATGGCCCTAGCGGCTAGCACAGATACGCAGTATTTT. Translation gives CASSMALAASTDTQYF. This chain connects TRBV19 to TRBJ2-3, with TRBD2 matching over 7 bases. The germline gives CDR1 LNHDA, CDR2 SQIVND (reference sequence). This CDR3 region has 16 residues. V gave up 3 bases and J gave up 0 bases; unmatched junction bases: 6.

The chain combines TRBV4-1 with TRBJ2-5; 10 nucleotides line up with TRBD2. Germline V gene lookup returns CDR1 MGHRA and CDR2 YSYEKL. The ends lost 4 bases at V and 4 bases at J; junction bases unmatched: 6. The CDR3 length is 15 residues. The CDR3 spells CASSPSGTSAETQYF. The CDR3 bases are TGCGCCAGCAGCCCCTCCGGGACTAGCGCAGAGACCCAGTACTTC.

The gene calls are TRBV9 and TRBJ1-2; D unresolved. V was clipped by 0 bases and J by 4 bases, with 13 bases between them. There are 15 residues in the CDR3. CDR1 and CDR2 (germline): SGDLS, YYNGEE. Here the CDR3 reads CASSVAKDLAYGYTF. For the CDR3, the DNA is TGTGCCAGCAGCGTAGCTAAGGACTTAGCCTATGGCTACACCTTC.